Following are 32 T cell receptor beta chains from one sample sequenced in a study of blood T cell repertoires in COVID-19 (dated by TCRdb to the early 2020s). Libraries were prepared through the immunoSEQ multiplex PCR assay. TCRdb provides this immuneACCESS table in a form limited to in-frame rearrangements. Some clones are lacking; in checked studies, under half of them reflect an unresolved V gene, and why the rest are absent is not known. The sample table shows roughly 190,000 clones, and under 80% are seen once. The ten biggest clones cover about an eighth of the sample. The sequenced sample consisted of peripheral blood. The origin of the receptors is a woman in her forties or fifties with acute or convalescent COVID-19.

This rearrangement joins TRBV7-7 to TRBJ2-2; 10 bases map to TRBD1. The CDR3 has 15 residues. The germline V gene has CDR1 SSHAT and CDR2 FNYEAQ (reference sequence). Unmatched junction bases numbered 5, after V lost 6 bases and J lost 4 bases. DNA for the CDR3: TGTGCCAGCAGACCGGGGACAGGGGTCACCGGGGAGCTGTTTTTT. Translation gives CASRPGTGVTGELFF. The full variable domain, with the rest looked up from reference TRBV7-7 and TRBJ2-2, is GAGVSQSPRYKVTKRGQDVTLRCDPISSHATLYWYQQALGQGPEFLTYFNYEAQPDKSGLPSDRFSAERPEGSISTLTIQRTEQRDSAMYRCASRPGTGVTGELFFGEGSRLTVL.

V is TRBV11-3 and J is TRBJ2-3; weak D call: TRBD2 (6 bases). This CDR3 region has 16 residues. The germline V gene has CDR1 SGHNT and CDR2 YENEEA. Trimming removed 6 bases at V and 0 bases at J, with 16 bases between. This chain's CDR3 is CASRSGTGSSTDTQYF. The CDR3 region has the DNA TGTGCCAGCAGGAGTGGGACCGGGAGTAGCACAGATACGCAGTATTTT.

The chain recombines TRBV11-3 with TRBJ2-2; 9 bases align to TRBD1. V lost 5 bases, J lost 5 bases, and 6 bases stayed unmatched. The CDR3 is 15 residues long. Germline lookup yields CDR1 SGHNT and CDR2 YENEEA. The CDR3 protein is CASSPSGTGTGELFF. DNA of the CDR3: TGTGCCAGCAGCCCATCCGGGACAGGGACCGGGGAGCTGTTTTTT.

The chain combines TRBV5-1 with TRBJ2-5; D might be TRBD1 (6 bases). Germline CDR1 is SGHRS and CDR2 is YFSETQ. This CDR3 region has 15 residues. Trimming took 0 bases from V and 5 from J, leaving 14 bases between them. The CDR3 loop reads CASSLAAGDGETQYF. CDR3 nucleotides: TGCGCCAGCAGCTTGGCGGCAGGGGACGGGGAGACCCAGTACTTC. The whole variable domain, remainder taken from reference TRBV5-1 and TRBJ2-5, is KAGVTQTPRYLIKTRGQQVTLSCSPISGHRSVSWYQQTPGQGLQFLFEYFSETQRNKGNFPGRFSGRQFSNSRSEMNVSTLELGDSALYLCASSLAAGDGETQYFGPGTRLLVL.

V is TRBV30 and J is TRBJ1-2, with D possibly matching TRBD1 (5 bases). Germline V CDR1 and CDR2: GTSNPN, SVGIG (reference sequence). The CDR3 extends over 13 amino acids. V was shortened by 6 bases and J by 7 bases, with 18 bases between the two germline ends. The CDR3 DNA is TGTGCCTGCGAACGGGGGGGTCTTAGTGGCTACACCTTC. Amino acids: CACERGGLSGYTF. The full variable domain, in which reference TRBV30 and TRBJ1-2 provide the parts outside the CDR3, is SQTIHQWPATLVQPVGSPLSLECTVEGTSNPNLYWYRQAAGRGLQLLFYSVGIGQISSEVPQNLSASRPQDRQFILSSKKLLLSDSGFYLCACERGGLSGYTFGSGTRLTVV.

The chain carries TRBV18 and TRBJ2-3, with a possible D match to TRBD1 (5 bases). Germline CDR1 KGHSH, CDR2 LQKENI. The length of the CDR3 is 17 residues. The V gene lost 2 bases and the J gene lost 0 bases, with 15 bases spanning the gap. In DNA, the CDR3 is TGTGCCAGCTCACCAGGCTACGCGGCAGGGAGCACAGATACGCAGTATTTT. Protein product: CASSPGYAAGSTDTQYF. The whole variable domain, filled in from reference TRBV18 and TRBJ2-3, reads NAGVMQNPRHLVRRRGQEARLRCSPMKGHSHVYWYRQLPEEGLKFMVYLQKENIIDESGMPKERFSAEFPKEGPSILRIQQVVRGDSAAYFCASSPGYAAGSTDTQYFGPGTRLTVL.

J is TRBJ1-1 and V is TRBV5-3; 7 bases line up with TRBD1. TRBV5-3 is an ORF, with its function uncertain. The length of the CDR3 is 18 residues. V was pared by 4 bases and J by 6 bases, with 21 bases of the junction left unmatched. CDR3 loop: CARSRNPIRQGDLSEAFF. The CDR3 DNA is TGTGCCAGAAGCCGCAACCCTATAAGACAGGGTGATTTGTCTGAAGCTTTCTTT.

This clone was seen just once. The gene calls are TRBV6-5 and TRBJ1-3; D is ambiguous. The CDR3 is made up of 14 amino acids. V lost 4 bases, J lost 0 bases, and 7 bases lay in between. CDR1 and CDR2 from the germline V gene are MNHEY and SVGAGI. The CDR3 DNA reads as TGTGCCAGCAGTTCGCAGTACTCTGGAAACACCATATATTTT. Its translation: CASSSQYSGNTIYF.

The V and J genes are TRBV9 and TRBJ1-1, with TRBD1 identical over 7 bases. The CDR3 sequence is 13 residues long. From germline, CDR1 is SGDLS and CDR2 YYNGEE. With V trimmed by 4 bases and J by 4 bases, 4 bases remained unmatched. CDR3 sequence (DNA): TGTGCCAGCAGCCCCCCAGGGGGCACTGAAGCTTTCTTT. Translated: CASSPPGGTEAFF. The full variable domain, in which reference TRBV9 and TRBJ1-1 provide the parts outside the CDR3, is DSGVTQTPKHLITATGQRVTLRCSPRSGDLSVYWYQQSLDQGLQFLIQYYNGEERAKGNILERFSAQQFPDLHSELNLSSLELGDSALYFCASSPPGGTEAFFGQGTRLTVV.

Here the CDR3 DNA reads TGTGCCAGCAGCTTGACGCGGGCAGGGTCCCTGCGGGAGGAAGCCGAGCAGTTCTTC. As protein: CASSLTRAGSLREEAEQFF. The rearrangement joins TRBV5-6 to TRBJ2-1; TRBD2 matches at 8 bases. V shed 1 base and J 10 bases; nucleotides not matched to a gene: 22. CDR1 and CDR2 from the germline V gene are SGHDT and YYEEEE. The CDR3 length is 19 residues.

Comment on this clone: One end of the junction fails to match germline, which may point to a read error. The V gene is TRBV24-1, the J gene TRBJ2-7; the D gene is possibly TRBD2 (6 bases). The CDR3 sequence is 14 residues long. CDR1 and CDR2 from the germline V gene are KGHDR and SFDVKD. CDR3 sequence reads: CATSDSGLPREQYF. CDR3 nucleotides: TGTGCCACCAGCGATTCGGGACTCCCCCGGGAGCAGTACTTC.

This clone was found a few times. The gene calls are TRBV9 and TRBJ2-1, with TRBD2 identical over 9 bases. CDR3 length: 15 residues. The trim removed 4 bases at V and 9 bases at J, leaving 11 bases unmatched. CDR1 SGDLS and CDR2 YYNGEE come from the germline V gene. DNA of the CDR3: TGTGCCAGCAGCAAAGTTAGCGGGAGTAGGGTTGAGCAGTTCTTC. It codes for CASSKVSGSRVEQFF.

The V call is TRBV7-6, the J call TRBJ2-1, with 7 bases lining up with TRBD1. The CDR3 runs 15 residues. Looked up from germline, CDR1 is SGHVS and CDR2 is FNYEAQ. V shed 5 bases and J 8 bases; nucleotides not matched to a gene: 12. The CDR3 loop is CASSKTGQSTDEQFF. Here the CDR3 DNA reads TGTGCCAGCAGCAAGACAGGGCAGAGTACGGATGAGCAGTTCTTC.

This chain connects TRBV19 to TRBJ2-6; D is possibly TRBD1 (5 bases). V lost 2 bases to trimming and J lost 3 bases, with 14 bases between them. The length of the CDR3 is 17 residues. The germline gives CDR1 LNHDA, CDR2 SQIVND (reference sequence). The CDR3 region is CASSIRTSAGGANVLTF. CDR3 DNA sequence: TGTGCCAGTAGTATAAGGACATCGGCTGGTGGGGCCAACGTCCTGACTTTC.

This clone came up a few times. The sample carries other DNA sequences with the same CDR3. V usage is TRBV3-1 (or the pseudogene TRBV3-2) and J usage is TRBJ1-1; D uncertain. V dropped 1 base and J dropped 1 base, with 7 bases sitting between them. This CDR3 has 14 residues. CDR1 is LGHDT and CDR2 is YNNKEL in the germline V gene (reference sequence). For the CDR3, the DNA is TGTGCCAGCAGCCAAGCAGGAGGGAACACTGAAGCTTTCTTT. This codes for CASSQAGGNTEAFF.

Here the CDR3 reads CASSVQGSSYEQYF. CDR3 coding DNA: TGTGCCAGCAGTGTACAGGGGAGCTCCTACGAGCAGTACTTC. The chain has TRBV28 and TRBJ2-7; 7 bases align to TRBD1. The CDR3 length is 14 residues. J gave up 0 bases and V 5 bases, and 4 bases lay outside the gene matches. CDR1 and CDR2 (germline): MDHEN, SYDVKM.

The chain couples TRBV28 to TRBJ2-7; TRBD1 might be the D (6 bases). Germline-derived CDR1 and CDR2 are MDHEN and SYDVKM. CDR3 length equals 13 residues. Trimming took 5 bases from V and 0 from J, leaving 8 bases between them. The CDR3 bases are TGTGCCAGCAGTAGGACAGCCTCCTACGAGCAGTACTTC. This sequence encodes CASSRTASYEQYF.

There are a few counts of this clone. The chain joins TRBV5-5 to TRBJ1-2; 8 bases are a match to TRBD1. CDR3 size: 14 residues. Trimming at V came to 1 base and at J to 8 bases, leaving 7 bases not matched to a gene. Germline V lookup: CDR1 SGHKS, CDR2 YYEKEE (reference sequence). The CDR3 reads CASSLRTGTGGYTF. The CDR3 DNA follows: TGTGCCAGCAGCTTGAGGACAGGGACAGGAGGCTACACCTTC.

The genes are TRBV7-9 and TRBJ1-1; 7 bases match TRBD1. The CDR3 consists of 14 residues. The junction had 10 bases not matched to a gene; V was cut back by 4 bases and J by 8 bases. CDR1 is SEHNR, CDR2 FQNEAQ, per germline (reference sequence). In DNA form, the CDR3 reads TGTGCCAGCAGCTCGTTCTTCGGACAGGCGGAAGCTTTCTTT. It codes for CASSSFFGQAEAFF. The full variable domain, completed using reference TRBV7-9 and TRBJ1-1, is DTGVSQNPRHKITKRGQNVTFRCDPISEHNRLYWYRQTLGQGPEFLTYFQNEAQLEKSRLLSDRFSAERPKGSFSTLEIQRTEQGDSAMYLCASSSFFGQAEAFFGQGTRLTVV.

This sequence joins TRBV19 and TRBJ1-1, with D unclear. CDR1 and CDR2 from the germline V gene are LNHDA and SQIVND (reference sequence). CDR3 length equals 13 residues. V was pared by 4 bases and J by 0 bases, with 6 bases between. The CDR3 spells CASSRQVNTEAFF. CDR3 in DNA: TGTGCCAGTAGTAGGCAGGTGAACACTGAAGCTTTCTTT. Full variable domain (missing parts from reference TRBV19 and TRBJ1-1): DGGITQSPKYLFRKEGQNVTLSCEQNLNHDAMYWYRQDPGQGLRLIYYSQIVNDFQKGDIAEGYSVSREKKESFPLTVTSAQKNPTAFYLCASSRQVNTEAFFGQGTRLTVV.

There are a few counts of this clone. This chain joins TRBV9 and TRBJ1-4; D unresolved. CDR3 length: 13 residues. The germline gives CDR1 SGDLS, CDR2 YYNGEE. V was pared by 3 bases and J by 7 bases, with 10 bases between. Here the CDR3 reads CASSGGVGEKLFF. CDR3 sequence (DNA): TGTGCCAGCAGCGGAGGTGTGGGTGAAAAACTGTTTTTT.

This clone was counted a single time. This chain links TRBV6-5 with TRBJ1-6; D is perhaps TRBD1 (6 bases). The CDR3 extends over 13 amino acids. From germline, CDR1 is MNHEY and CDR2 SVGAGI. V shed 3 bases and J shed 14 bases, with 14 bases lying between them. In DNA form, the CDR3 reads TGTGCCAGCAGTTATTCCAGGGGTTTTACCCTCCACTTT. Translating gives CASSYSRGFTLHF.

This chain's CDR3 is CASSRTGFSGNTIYF. CDR3 nucleotide sequence: TGTGCCAGCAGCCGAACAGGGTTCTCTGGAAACACCATATATTTT. This chain joins TRBV3-1 (or the pseudogene TRBV3-2) and TRBJ1-3; a possible D gene is TRBD1 (6 bases). The germline V gene encodes CDR1 LGHDT and CDR2 YNNKEL (reference sequence). The CDR3 length is 15 residues. Trimming cost V 4 bases and J 0 bases, with 10 bases left between them.

This clone was observed a handful of times. V and J are TRBV27 and TRBJ2-2; D remains unclear. The CDR3 totals 11 residues. The V end was cut by 4 bases, the J end by 5 bases, with 2 bases between. The germline V gene encodes CDR1 MNHEY and CDR2 SMNVEV (reference sequence). The CDR3 loop is CASSSTGELFF. The CDR3 DNA is TGTGCCAGCAGTTCTACCGGGGAGCTGTTTTTT.

The sample holds a few counts of this clone. The rearrangement links TRBV2 to TRBJ1-1; 7 bases line up with TRBD1. There are 14 residues in the CDR3. Germline CDR1 and CDR2: SNHLY and FYNNEI. V lost 5 bases to trimming and J lost 6 bases; unmatched junction nucleotides: 9. The CDR3 spells CASSWTGPTAEAFF. The CDR3 bases are TGTGCCAGCAGTTGGACAGGCCCGACCGCTGAAGCTTTCTTT.

Only one count was recorded for this clone. V usage is TRBV2 and J usage is TRBJ1-5; 7 positions match TRBD1. The germline CDR1 and CDR2 sequences are SNHLY and FYNNEI. V was pared by 4 bases and J by 4 bases, with 10 bases of the junction left unmatched. The CDR3 extends over 16 amino acids. CDR3 sequence: CASSGNPGQSNQPQHF. The CDR3 nucleotides read TGTGCCAGCAGTGGGAACCCGGGACAGTCTAATCAGCCCCAGCATTTT.

The J gene is TRBJ2-1, the V gene TRBV19; TRBD2 agrees at 14 bases. J gave up 10 bases and V 2 bases, and 13 bases lay outside the gene matches. The CDR3 covers 18 residues. Germline V gives CDR1 LNHDA, CDR2 SQIVND (reference sequence). CDR3 DNA: TGTGCCAGTAGTATATCCCCTCGACTAGCGGGAGGGCCCTGGGAGCAGTTCTTC. Its protein product is CASSISPRLAGGPWEQFF. Combining the CDR3 with reference TRBV19 and TRBJ2-1 gives the whole variable domain DGGITQSPKYLFRKEGQNVTLSCEQNLNHDAMYWYRQDPGQGLRLIYYSQIVNDFQKGDIAEGYSVSREKKESFPLTVTSAQKNPTAFYLCASSISPRLAGGPWEQFFGPGTRLTVL.

The V gene is TRBV5-1, the J gene TRBJ1-4; a possible D gene is TRBD1 (6 bases). There are 14 residues in the CDR3. CDR1 is SGHRS, CDR2 YFSETQ, per germline. The V gene lost 0 bases and the J gene lost 5 bases, with 8 bases spanning the gap. The chain's CDR3 is CASSLGTVNEKLFF. The DNA of the CDR3 is TGCGCCAGCAGCTTGGGGACAGTAAATGAAAAACTGTTTTTT. The whole variable domain, filled in from reference TRBV5-1 and TRBJ1-4, reads KAGVTQTPRYLIKTRGQQVTLSCSPISGHRSVSWYQQTPGQGLQFLFEYFSETQRNKGNFPGRFSGRQFSNSRSEMNVSTLELGDSALYLCASSLGTVNEKLFFGSGTQLSVL.

This clone was recorded a few times. J is TRBJ1-6 and V is TRBV27; TRBD1 agrees at 9 bases. V gave up 9 bases and J gave up 5 bases; unmatched junction bases: 11. The germline gives CDR1 MNHEY, CDR2 SMNVEV (reference sequence). The CDR3 sequence is 16 residues long. CDR3 coding DNA: TGTGCCAGTAACCGGGGACAGGGAGTGAATAATTCACCCCTCCACTTT. The encoded protein is CASNRGQGVNNSPLHF.

The chain has TRBV5-4 and TRBJ2-4, with 9 bases fitting TRBD1. CDR1 is SGHNT and CDR2 is YYREEE in the germline V gene (reference sequence). Trimming removed 7 bases from V and 3 bases from J; junction bases left unmatched: 5. The CDR3 runs to 14 residues. In DNA form, the CDR3 reads TGTGCCAGCCGACGGACAGGGGACAAAAACATTCAGTACTTC. Its translation is CASRRTGDKNIQYF.

About this clone itself: The same CDR3 can be traced to other DNA sequences in this sample. The V call is TRBV14, the J call TRBJ2-1, with 9 bases matching TRBD2. Germline V gene data show CDR1 as SGHDN and CDR2 as FVKESK. V shed 0 bases and J 2 bases; nucleotides not matched to a gene: 5. The CDR3 runs to 17 residues. Here the CDR3 reads CASSQDGAGGPYNEQFF. CDR3 DNA sequence: TGTGCCAGCAGCCAAGATGGGGCGGGGGGGCCCTACAATGAGCAGTTCTTC.

The chain carries TRBV28 and TRBJ1-2; 10 positions agree with TRBD1. This CDR3 region has 15 residues. Germline V CDR1 and CDR2: MDHEN, SYDVKM. With V trimmed by 6 bases and J by 8 bases, 12 bases remained unmatched. In DNA form, the CDR3 reads TGTGCCAGCAGCCCGCCGGGACAGGGGTGGCAAGGCTACACCTTC. Translated, it gives CASSPPGQGWQGYTF.